This T cell receptor beta chain was captured in a study of response to subunit inactivated influenza vaccine. This clonotype was recorded a few times. Its cognate antigen is unknown. Study-wide results and caveats: Every seasonal influenza vaccination brings in few new T cells, the authors suggested.

V dropped 5 bases and J dropped 7; count of bases not matched to a gene: 15. This CDR3 comprises 16 residues. One entry per CDR3 protein results from TCRdb running MiXCR on the RT-PCR reads. The profile shows about 700,000 distinct CDR3 sequences, around 15% of them singletons. This TCR derives from a man in his fifties who received an inactivated influenza vaccine. Source: PBMCs from blood, taken roughly 2 weeks before vaccination. The chain employs TRBV12-3 or TRBV12-4 and TRBJ2-3; TRBD1 matches 7 bases. The CDR3 nucleotides are TGTGCCAGCAGTCCCTGGGGACAGACATTTAGTTATACGCAGTATTTT. Its translation is CASSPWGQTFSYTQYF.